Each of the 9 T cell receptor beta chains below was sequenced from the same sample in a study of CD8+ T cells in alopecia areata. The treatment was: oral pan-JAK inhibitor, 5-10 mg twice daily. Extracted RNA was reverse transcribed, and the resulting cDNA served as sequencing template. Only in-frame clones appear in the TCRdb table, and some are missing; sequencing was by immunoSEQ multiplex PCR. The sample shows fewer than 150,000 clones, around four fifths of them seen only once. The source was CD8+ T cells sorted from blood, collected at week 4, from a patient treated with tofacitinib. Receptors were obtained from a human donor with alopecia areata.

This chain joins TRBV29-1 and TRBJ2-1; D is tentatively TRBD1 or TRBD2 (5 bases each). Looked up from germline, CDR1 is SQVTM and CDR2 is ANQGSEA. The CDR3 is 15 residues long. Trimming shortened V by 3 bases and J by 8 bases, and 20 bases separated the two germline ends. The CDR3 reads CSVDGAESSVDEQFF. The CDR3 DNA follows: TGCAGCGTTGACGGGGCGGAGTCAAGTGTAGATGAGCAGTTCTTC.

The rearrangement uses TRBV7-8 and TRBJ2-1; D unresolved. The CDR3 sequence is 13 residues long. The germline gives CDR1 SGHVS, CDR2 FQNEAQ. The ends were cut back, 5 bases at V and 7 bases at J, with 12 bases in the middle. The CDR3 reads CASSPRKGNEQFF. DNA for the CDR3: TGTGCCAGCAGCCCCCGAAAAGGGAATGAGCAGTTCTTC.

The chain recombines TRBV11-2 with TRBJ1-1, with 7 nucleotides matching TRBD1. The CDR3 sequence is 17 residues long. Germline CDR1 and CDR2: SGHAT and FQNNGV. J was trimmed by 2 bases and V by 5 bases; bases with no gene match: 14. CDR3 sequence: CASSPYPYRGRNTEAFF. CDR3 bases: TGTGCCAGCAGCCCATATCCCTACAGGGGCAGAAACACTGAAGCTTTCTTT.

The genes are TRBV28 and TRBJ1-1; TRBD1 matches 7 bases. V shed 5 bases, J shed 4 bases, and the junction held 10 bases outside the gene matches. The CDR3 covers 15 residues. Germline CDR1 and CDR2: MDHEN and SYDVKM. CDR3 in amino acids: CASSPTSAGGTEAFF. The CDR3 DNA follows: TGTGCCAGCAGTCCGACCTCGGCAGGGGGCACTGAAGCTTTCTTT.

This rearrangement joins TRBV12-5 to TRBJ1-3; D unclear. V was pared by 0 bases and J by 0 bases, with 15 bases between. The CDR3 runs to 18 residues. Germline CDR1 and CDR2: LGHNT and FRNRAP. For the CDR3, the DNA is TGTGCTAGTGGTTTGGTCTTGGGCAGATCCGGCTCTGGAAACACCATATATTTT. This gives the protein CASGLVLGRSGSGNTIYF.

The genes are TRBV4-1 and TRBJ2-2, with 9 nucleotides matching TRBD2. The CDR3 runs 17 residues. Germline CDR1 is MGHRA and CDR2 is YSYEKL. The J segment lost 1 base and the V segment lost 0 bases, leaving 3 bases of the junction unmatched. The CDR3 DNA sequence: TGCGCCAGCAGCCAAGAGAGTAGCGGGGGGAACACCGGGGAGCTGTTTTTT. Translated: CASSQESSGGNTGELFF.

This clone was counted between two and nine times. V usage is TRBV29-1 and J usage is TRBJ2-7, with unresolved D. The CDR3 runs to 11 residues. Germline CDR1 reads SQVTM; CDR2 reads ANQGSEA. Deletions cut 3 bases from V and 3 bases from J, with 6 bases between. CDR3 in amino acids: CSVDSGYEQYF. CDR3 in DNA: TGCAGCGTTGATTCAGGCTACGAGCAGTACTTC.

The chain is built from TRBV15 and TRBJ2-3; 7 bases are a match to TRBD1. Germline values: CDR1 LNHNV, CDR2 YYDKDF (reference sequence). The CDR3 runs to 16 residues. V lost 1 base and J lost 6; bases outside the gene matches: 10. The chain's CDR3 is CATSRGGGRGMDTQYF. The CDR3 nucleotides read TGTGCCACCAGCAGAGGAGGGGGCAGGGGGATGGATACGCAGTATTTT.

This rearrangement joins TRBV7-9 to TRBJ2-3; possibly TRBD2 for D (6 bases). This CDR3 is built from 13 residues. Trimming removed 7 bases at V and 7 bases at J, with 15 bases between. Germline CDR1 and CDR2: SEHNR and FQNEAQ (reference sequence). Written as DNA, the CDR3 is TGTGCCAGCAATCCTCCTGGGGGGTATACGCAGTATTTT. The encoded protein is CASNPPGGYTQYF.